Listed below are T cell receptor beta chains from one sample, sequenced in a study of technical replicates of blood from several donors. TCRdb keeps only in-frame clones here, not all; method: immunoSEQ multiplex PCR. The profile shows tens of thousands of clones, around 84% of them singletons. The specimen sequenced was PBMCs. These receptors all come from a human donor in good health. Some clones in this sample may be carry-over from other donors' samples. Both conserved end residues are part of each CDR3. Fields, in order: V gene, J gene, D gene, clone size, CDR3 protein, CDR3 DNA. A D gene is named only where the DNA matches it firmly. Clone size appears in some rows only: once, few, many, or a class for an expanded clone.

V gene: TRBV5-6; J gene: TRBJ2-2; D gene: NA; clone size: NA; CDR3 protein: CASSLLWDSLLAGELFF; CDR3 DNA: TGTGCCAGCAGCTTGTTATGGGACTCATTATTGGCCGGGGAGCTGTTTTTT
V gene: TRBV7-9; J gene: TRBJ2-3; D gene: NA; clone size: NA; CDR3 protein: CASSLGTASTDTQYF; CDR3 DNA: TGTGCCAGCAGCCTTGGGACTGCTAGCACAGATACGCAGTATTTT
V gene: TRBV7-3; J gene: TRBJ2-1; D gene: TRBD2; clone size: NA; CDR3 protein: CASSGEGAGGFGNEQFF; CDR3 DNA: TGTGCCAGCAGCGGAGAGGGAGCGGGAGGGTTTGGGAATGAGCAGTTCTTC
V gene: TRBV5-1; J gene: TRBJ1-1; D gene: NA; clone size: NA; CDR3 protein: CASRRANTEAFF; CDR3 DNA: TGCGCCAGCCGCAGGGCGAACACTGAAGCTTTCTTT
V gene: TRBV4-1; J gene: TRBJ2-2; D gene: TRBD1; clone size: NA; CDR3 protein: CASSHRDRGPGELFF; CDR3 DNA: TGCGCCAGCAGCCACCGGGACAGGGGGCCCGGGGAGCTGTTTTTT
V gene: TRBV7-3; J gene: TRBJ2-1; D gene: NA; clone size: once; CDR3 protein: CASARSGSYNEQFF; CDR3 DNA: TGTGCCAGCGCGAGGAGCGGTTCCTACAATGAGCAGTTCTTC
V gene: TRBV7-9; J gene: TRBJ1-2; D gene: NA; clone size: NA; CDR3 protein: CASSLTGTGYTF; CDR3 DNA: TGTGCCAGCAGCTTAACCGGGACAGGCTACACCTTC
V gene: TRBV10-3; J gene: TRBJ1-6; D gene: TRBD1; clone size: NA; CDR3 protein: CAISERGLAPLHF; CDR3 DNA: TGTGCCATCAGTGAAAGGGGGCTTGCCCCCCTCCACTTT
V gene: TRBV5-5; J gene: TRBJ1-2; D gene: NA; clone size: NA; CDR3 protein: CASSPSPGLTERSYGYTF; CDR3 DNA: TGTGCCAGCAGCCCCTCACCGGGACTTACTGAAAGAAGCTATGGCTACACCTTC
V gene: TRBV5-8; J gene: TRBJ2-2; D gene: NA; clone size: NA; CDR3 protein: CASSVTPGPGTGELFF; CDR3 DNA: TGTGCCAGCAGCGTGACCCCAGGGCCAGGAACCGGGGAGCTGTTTTTT
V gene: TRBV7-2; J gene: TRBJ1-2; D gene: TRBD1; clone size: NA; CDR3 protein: CASSLGSGGAYGYTF; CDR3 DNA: TGTGCCAGCAGCTTAGGGTCAGGGGGCGCCTATGGCTACACCTTC
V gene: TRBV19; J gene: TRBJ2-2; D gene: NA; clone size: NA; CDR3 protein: CASSPGGYGTGELFF; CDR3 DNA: TGTGCCAGTAGCCCAGGGGGGTATGGCACCGGGGAGCTGTTTTTT
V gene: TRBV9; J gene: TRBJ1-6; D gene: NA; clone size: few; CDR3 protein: CASGDLREASPLHF; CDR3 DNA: TGTGCCAGTGGAGACCTCCGGGAGGCTTCACCCCTCCACTTT
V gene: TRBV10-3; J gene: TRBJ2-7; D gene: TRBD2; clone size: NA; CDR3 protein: CATSLLAGVGYEQYF; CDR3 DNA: TGTGCCACCAGCCTACTAGCGGGAGTTGGCTACGAGCAGTACTTC
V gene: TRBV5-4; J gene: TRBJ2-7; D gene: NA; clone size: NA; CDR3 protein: CASSQDISYEQYF; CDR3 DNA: TGTGCCAGCAGCCAGGACATCTCCTACGAGCAGTACTTC
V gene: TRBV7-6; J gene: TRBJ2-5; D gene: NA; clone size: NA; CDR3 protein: CASSLWPRGRKETQYF; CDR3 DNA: TGTGCCAGCAGCTTATGGCCCAGGGGGAGGAAAGAGACCCAGTACTTC
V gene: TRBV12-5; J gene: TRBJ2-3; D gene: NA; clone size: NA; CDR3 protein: CASGLLSRAGSTDTQYF; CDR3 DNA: TGTGCTAGTGGTTTGCTCTCCCGGGCGGGGAGTACAGATACGCAGTATTTT
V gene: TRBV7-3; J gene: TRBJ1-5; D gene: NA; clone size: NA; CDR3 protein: CASSPQSFPNQPQHF; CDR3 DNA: TGTGCCAGCAGCCCGCAGTCGTTCCCGAATCAGCCCCAGCATTTT
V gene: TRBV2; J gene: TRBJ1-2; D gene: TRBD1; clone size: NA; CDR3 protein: CASRKSTGNYGYTF; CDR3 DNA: TGTGCCAGCAGAAAATCGACAGGGAACTATGGCTACACCTTC
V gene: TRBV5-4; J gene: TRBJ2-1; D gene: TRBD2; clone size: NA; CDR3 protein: CASSSKPGTSGRAFEQFF; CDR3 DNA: TGTGCCAGCAGCTCAAAACCCGGGACTAGCGGGAGGGCCTTTGAGCAGTTCTTC
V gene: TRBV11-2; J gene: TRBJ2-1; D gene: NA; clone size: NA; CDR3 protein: CASSLDQGRNEQFF; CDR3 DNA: TGTGCCAGCAGCCTAGATCAGGGGAGAAATGAGCAGTTCTTC
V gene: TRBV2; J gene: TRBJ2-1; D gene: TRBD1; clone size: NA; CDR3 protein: CASSEAGTGDNEQFF; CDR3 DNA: TGTGCCAGCAGTGAAGCCGGGACAGGGGACAATGAGCAGTTCTTC
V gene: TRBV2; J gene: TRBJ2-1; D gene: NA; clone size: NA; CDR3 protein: CASSESVLHSYNEQFF; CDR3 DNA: TGTGCCAGCAGTGAGTCGGTCCTTCACTCCTACAATGAGCAGTTCTTC
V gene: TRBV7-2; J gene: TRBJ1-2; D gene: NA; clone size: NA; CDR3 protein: CASSLNPGETPGYTF; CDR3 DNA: TGTGCCAGCAGCTTAAATCCGGGAGAAACCCCGGGCTACACCTTC
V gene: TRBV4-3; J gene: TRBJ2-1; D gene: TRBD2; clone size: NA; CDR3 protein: CASSQSRTSGSNEQFF; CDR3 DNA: TGCGCCAGCAGCCAATCCCGGACTAGCGGGAGCAACGAGCAGTTCTTC
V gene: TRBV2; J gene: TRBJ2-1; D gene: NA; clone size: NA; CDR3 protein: CASSYRQEQFF; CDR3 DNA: TGTGCCAGCAGTTACCGACAGGAGCAGTTCTTC
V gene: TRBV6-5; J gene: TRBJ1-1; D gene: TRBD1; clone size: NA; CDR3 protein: CASDTGRGGRTEAFF; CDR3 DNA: TGTGCCAGCGACACGGGCCGAGGGGGCCGGACTGAAGCTTTCTTT
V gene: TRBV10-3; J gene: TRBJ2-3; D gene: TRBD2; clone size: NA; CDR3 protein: CAINPAGPSTDTQYF; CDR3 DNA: TGTGCCATCAATCCAGCGGGACCTAGCACAGATACGCAGTATTTT
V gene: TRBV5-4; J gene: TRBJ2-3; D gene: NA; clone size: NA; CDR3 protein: CASSLGENTQYF; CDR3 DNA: TGTGCCAGCAGCTTGGGCGAGAATACGCAGTATTTT
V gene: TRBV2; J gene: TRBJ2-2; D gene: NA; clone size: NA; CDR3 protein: CASREQGTGELFF; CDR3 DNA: TGTGCCAGCCGGGAACAGGGCACCGGGGAGCTGTTTTTT
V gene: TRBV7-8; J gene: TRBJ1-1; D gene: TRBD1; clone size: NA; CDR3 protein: CASSHTSPDRVTVGRTEAFF; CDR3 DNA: TGTGCCAGCAGCCATACCAGTCCCGACAGGGTAACGGTTGGGCGAACTGAAGCTTTCTTT
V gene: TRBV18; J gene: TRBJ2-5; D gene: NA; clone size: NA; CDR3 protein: CASSIVRQETQYF; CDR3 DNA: TGTGCCAGCTCAATTGTCAGACAAGAGACCCAGTACTTC
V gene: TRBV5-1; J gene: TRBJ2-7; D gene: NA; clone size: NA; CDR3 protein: CASSATGNYEQYF; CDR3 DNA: TGCGCCAGCAGCGCTACAGGGAACTACGAGCAGTACTTC
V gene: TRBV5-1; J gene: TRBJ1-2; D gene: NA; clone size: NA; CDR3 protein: CASSLGTNPASGYTF; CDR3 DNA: TGCGCCAGCAGCTTGGGGACAAACCCAGCGAGCGGCTACACCTTC
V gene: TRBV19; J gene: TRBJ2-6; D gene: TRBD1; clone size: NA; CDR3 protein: CASSIGQGSGANVLTF; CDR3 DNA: TGTGCCAGTAGTATAGGACAGGGATCTGGGGCCAACGTCCTGACTTTC
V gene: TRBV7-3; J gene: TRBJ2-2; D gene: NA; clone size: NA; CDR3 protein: CASSLSTRGTGELFF; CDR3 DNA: TGTGCCAGCAGCTTGTCGACTAGAGGCACCGGGGAGCTGTTTTTT
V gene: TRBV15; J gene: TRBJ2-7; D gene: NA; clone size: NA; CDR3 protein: CATSRDQGAQYF; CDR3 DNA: TGTGCCACCAGCAGAGACCAGGGCGCGCAGTACTTC
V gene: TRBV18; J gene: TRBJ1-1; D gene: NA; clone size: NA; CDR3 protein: CASSPGHWNTEAFF; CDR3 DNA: TGTGCCAGCTCACCGGGACACTGGAACACTGAAGCTTTCTTT
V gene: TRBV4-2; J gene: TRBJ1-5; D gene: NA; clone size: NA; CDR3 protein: CASSFAQGNQPQHF; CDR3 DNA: TGTGCCAGCAGCTTTGCCCAGGGCAATCAGCCCCAGCATTTT
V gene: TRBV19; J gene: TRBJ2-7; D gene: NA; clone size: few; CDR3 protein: CASSTSLTYEQYF; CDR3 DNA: TGTGCCAGTAGTACTTCCCTTACCTACGAGCAGTACTTC
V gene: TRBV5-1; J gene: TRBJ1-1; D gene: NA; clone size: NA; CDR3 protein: CASSGGVNTEAFF; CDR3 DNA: TGCGCCAGCAGCGGAGGGGTGAACACTGAAGCTTTCTTT